The 20 T cell receptor beta chains reported below all come from one sample, sequenced in a study of cytomegalovirus exposure and HLA in healthy donors. A multiplex PCR was run with 60 Vbeta primers and 13 Jbeta primers. TCRdb's copy holds only in-frame clones and misses some; the assay was immunoSEQ multiplex PCR. The sample records roughly 70,000 clones, 70% to 75% being singletons. Material: PBMCs. The source of these receptors is a human donor in good health.

This chain joins TRBV6-5 and TRBJ2-7; D uncertain. V was clipped by 6 bases and J by 0 bases, with 15 bases between them. From germline, CDR1 is MNHEY and CDR2 SVGAGI. The CDR3 has 15 residues. The CDR3 sequence: CASSRRTPSSYEQYF. The DNA of the CDR3 is TGTGCCAGCAGCCGTCGAACTCCTAGCTCCTACGAGCAGTACTTC.

CDR3 bases: TGTGCCAGCAGTTCTTTCAGGGACAATGAGCAGTTCTTC. Protein product: CASSSFRDNEQFF. The V call is TRBV28, the J call TRBJ2-1, with D maybe TRBD1 (5 bases). The CDR3 has 13 residues. The V gene lost 4 bases and the J gene lost 5 bases, with 9 bases spanning the gap. The germline V gene encodes CDR1 MDHEN and CDR2 SYDVKM.

In nucleotides, the CDR3 is TGTGCCAGCAGCCCCGGCAGGGTCACAGATACGCAGTATTTT. Protein product: CASSPGRVTDTQYF. This chain joins TRBV7-9 and TRBJ2-3; TRBD1 might be the D (5 bases). Germline CDR1 SEHNR, CDR2 FQNEAQ (reference sequence). The CDR3 runs 14 residues. Trimming cost V 5 bases and J 2 bases, with 11 bases left between them. Full variable domain (remainder filled in from reference TRBV7-9 and TRBJ2-3): DTGVSQNPRHKITKRGQNVTFRCDPISEHNRLYWYRQTLGQGPEFLTYFQNEAQLEKSRLLSDRFSAERPKGSFSTLEIQRTEQGDSAMYLCASSPGRVTDTQYFGPGTRLTVL.

This chain connects TRBV6-4 to TRBJ2-1, with 8 positions matching TRBD2. This CDR3 is 15 amino acids long. Germline values: CDR1 MRHNA, CDR2 SNTAGT. With V trimmed by 5 bases and J by 2 bases, 5 bases remained unmatched. The CDR3 loop is CASSRTSLPYNEQFF. Here the CDR3 DNA reads TGTGCCAGCAGTAGGACTAGCTTACCCTACAATGAGCAGTTCTTC.

The rearrangement joins TRBV2 to TRBJ2-7; 7 bases map to TRBD1. This CDR3 is 12 amino acids long. The J segment lost 5 bases and the V segment lost 9 bases, leaving 7 bases of the junction unmatched. Germline-derived CDR1 and CDR2 are SNHLY and FYNNEI. CDR3 protein: CARRQGLNEQYF. Here the CDR3 DNA reads TGTGCCAGAAGACAGGGTCTCAACGAGCAGTACTTC.

The CDR3 DNA follows: TGTGCCAGCAGGGTCTCCCAGGCTGGAAACACCATATATTTT. This sequence encodes CASRVSQAGNTIYF. The chain combines TRBV6-1 with TRBJ1-3, with D unclear. The V and J ends lost 6 bases and 2 bases respectively, with 11 bases between them. The CDR3 is 14 amino acids. CDR1 is MNHNS and CDR2 is SASEGT in the germline V gene.

The genes are TRBV6-5 and TRBJ1-5; D unresolved. Germline loops: CDR1 MNHEY, CDR2 SVGAGI. The CDR3 runs to 13 residues. Deletions cut 6 bases from V and 6 bases from J, with 12 bases between. The CDR3 DNA sequence: TGTGCCAGCAGCCCCGCCCTCGGTCAGCCCCAGCATTTT. This codes for CASSPALGQPQHF.

As concerns this clone: This sample also contains other DNA sequences that code for the same CDR3. This chain connects TRBV5-1 to TRBJ1-1; D may be TRBD1 (5 bases). CDR3 length: 13 residues. The germline gives CDR1 SGHRS, CDR2 YFSETQ. V was pared by 1 base and J by 1 base, with 5 bases between. The CDR3 DNA reads as TGCGCCAGCAGCTTGACAGGGAACACTGAAGCTTTCTTT. Translation gives CASSLTGNTEAFF.

The CDR3 bases are TGTGCCAGCAGCAAACAGGGTGGAATTAACACTGAAGCTTTCTTT. It codes for CASSKQGGINTEAFF. The chain combines TRBV11-2 with TRBJ1-1, with a tentative D call TRBD1 (6 bases). Trimming removed 5 bases at V and 2 bases at J, with 15 bases between. There are 15 residues in the CDR3. Germline loops: CDR1 SGHAT, CDR2 FQNNGV.

V usage is TRBV4-1 and J usage is TRBJ2-7; the match to TRBD2 covers 8 bases. The length of the CDR3 is 16 residues. Germline-derived CDR1 and CDR2 are MGHRA and YSYEKL. The trim removed 0 bases at V and 4 bases at J, leaving 8 bases unmatched. CDR3 protein: CASSQERTSGGYEQYF. DNA of the CDR3: TGCGCCAGCAGCCAAGAGCGCACTAGCGGAGGATACGAGCAGTACTTC.

As for this clone: This same CDR3 is encoded by further DNA sequences in the sample. This chain links TRBV10-3 with TRBJ1-5; 7 bases fit TRBD1. V shed 4 bases, J shed 0 bases, and the junction held 3 bases outside the gene matches. CDR1 is ENHRY, CDR2 SYGVKD, per germline. The CDR3 contains 15 residues. CDR3 sequence: CAISGSGGSNQPQHF. The CDR3 bases are TGTGCCATCAGTGGTTCAGGGGGTAGCAATCAGCCCCAGCATTTT.

The V and J genes are TRBV5-4 and TRBJ2-5, with D possibly TRBD2 on 6 matching bases. CDR1 and CDR2 (germline): SGHNT, YYREEE (reference sequence). V was trimmed by 1 base and J by 3 bases, leaving 10 bases between them. The CDR3 loop spans 14 amino acids. The CDR3 here is CASSLTGGKETQYF. CDR3 DNA: TGTGCCAGCAGCTTGACAGGAGGGAAAGAGACCCAGTACTTC.

The genes are TRBV12-5 and TRBJ1-3; 9 positions agree with TRBD1. The germline V gene has CDR1 LGHNT and CDR2 FRNRAP. J lost 2 bases, V lost 3 bases, and 8 bases had no gene match. The CDR3 spans 17 residues. The CDR3 is CASGFIRDRVTGNTIYF. CDR3 nucleotides: TGTGCTAGTGGTTTCATCCGGGACAGGGTTACTGGAAACACCATATATTTT.

The chain links TRBV29-1 to TRBJ2-7, with D perhaps matching TRBD2 (5 bases). V lost 4 bases and J 2 bases, leaving 15 bases between the germline ends. Germline V gene lookup returns CDR1 SQVTM and CDR2 ANQGSEA. The CDR3 is 14 residues long. CDR3 sequence: CSVGGRDTTYEQYF. CDR3 DNA sequence: TGCAGCGTTGGTGGGAGAGACACAACCTACGAGCAGTACTTC.

This chain uses TRBV30 with TRBJ1-1; unclear D gene. This CDR3 has 12 amino acids. Germline V gene sequence: CDR1 GTSNPN, CDR2 SVGIG (reference sequence). V was shortened by 2 bases and J by 0 bases, with 4 bases between the two germline ends. In DNA form, the CDR3 reads TGTGCCTGGAGTCACATGAACACTGAAGCTTTCTTT. Its translation is CAWSHMNTEAFF.

J is TRBJ2-1 and V is TRBV7-9; 7 bases line up with TRBD2. CDR3 length equals 16 residues. With 1 base clipped from V and 4 bases from J, the junction kept 7 bases outside the gene matches. The germline V gene has CDR1 SEHNR and CDR2 FQNEAQ (reference sequence). The CDR3 loop is CASSLGLGLDYNEQFF. CDR3 sequence (DNA): TGTGCCAGCAGCTTAGGCCTTGGACTAGATTACAATGAGCAGTTCTTC. Drawing the rest from reference TRBV7-9 and TRBJ2-1, the complete variable domain is DTGVSQNPRHKITKRGQNVTFRCDPISEHNRLYWYRQTLGQGPEFLTYFQNEAQLEKSRLLSDRFSAERPKGSFSTLEIQRTEQGDSAMYLCASSLGLGLDYNEQFFGPGTRLTVL.

Here the CDR3 DNA reads TGTGCCAGCAGTTTATTTCAGGGGAACACTGAAGCTTTCTTT. This sequence encodes CASSLFQGNTEAFF. This sequence joins TRBV28 and TRBJ1-1; maybe TRBD1 (5 bases). The germline CDR1 and CDR2 sequences are MDHEN and SYDVKM. The CDR3 is made up of 14 amino acids. V was pared by 1 base and J by 1 base, with 7 bases between.

The CDR3 region is CASSSPGQGASGYTF. CDR3 nucleotide sequence: TGTGCCAGCAGTTCTCCGGGACAGGGGGCTTCTGGCTACACCTTC. The V gene is TRBV28, the J gene TRBJ1-2, with 12 bases that match TRBD1. Germline V gene data show CDR1 as MDHEN and CDR2 as SYDVKM. The CDR3 runs 15 residues. Germline trimming cut 4 bases from V and 7 bases from J; bases unmatched to any gene: 7.

The chain employs TRBV5-1 and TRBJ2-1; D gene ambiguous. CDR3 length equals 13 residues. Germline CDR1 reads SGHRS; CDR2 reads YFSETQ. V lost 1 base and J lost 5, with 7 bases in between. In DNA form, the CDR3 reads TGCGCCAGCAGCTTGTTACCGGACAATGAGCAGTTCTTC. It is translated as CASSLLPDNEQFF.

This chain joins TRBV5-1 and TRBJ2-1, with D possibly matching TRBD2 (5 bases). Per germline, CDR1 SGHRS and CDR2 YFSETQ. The CDR3 is made up of 13 amino acids. V dropped 4 bases and J dropped 6 bases, with 11 bases sitting between them. The CDR3 region is CASSRAEVNEQFF. CDR3 nucleotide sequence: TGCGCCAGCAGCCGAGCGGAAGTCAATGAGCAGTTCTTC.